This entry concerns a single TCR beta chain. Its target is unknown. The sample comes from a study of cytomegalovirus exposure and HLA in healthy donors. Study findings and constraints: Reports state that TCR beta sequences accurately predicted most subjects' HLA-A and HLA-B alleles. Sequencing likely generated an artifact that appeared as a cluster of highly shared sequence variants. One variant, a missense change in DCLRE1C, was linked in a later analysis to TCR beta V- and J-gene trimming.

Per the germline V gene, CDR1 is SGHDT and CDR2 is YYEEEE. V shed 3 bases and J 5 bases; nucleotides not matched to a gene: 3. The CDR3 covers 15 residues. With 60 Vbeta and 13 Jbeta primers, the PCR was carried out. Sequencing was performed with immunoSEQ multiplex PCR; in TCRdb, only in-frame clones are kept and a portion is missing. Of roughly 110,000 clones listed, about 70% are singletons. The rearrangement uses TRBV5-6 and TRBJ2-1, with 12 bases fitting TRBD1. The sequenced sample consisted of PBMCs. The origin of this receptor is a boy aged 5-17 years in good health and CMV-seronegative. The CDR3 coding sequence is TGTGCCAGCAGCTGGGACAGGGGGCGAAACAATGAGCAGTTCTTC. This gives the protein CASSWDRGRNNEQFF.